The text below deals with one TCR beta chain. In the original workflow: From reference gene primer amplification, estimates of nucleated cell counts were derived. Repertoires were generated with immunoSEQ multiplex PCR, while TCRdb's copy carries only in-frame clones and drops some. The DNA gave D and trimming, while V, J and clone size come from that table. Altogether some 70,000 clones are present, roughly 85% being singletons, with the ten largest covering more than 1.4%. The sample comes from a study of blood T cell repertoires in COVID-19. About the study: Italy, Spain and the United States were the sources of the convalescent and acute COVID-19 samples. T cells, B-cell-depleted T cells, or PBMCs provided the cDNA or gDNA that served as material.

Germline-derived CDR1 and CDR2 are MNHEY and SMNVEV (reference sequence). This CDR3 region has 13 residues. The ends lost 6 bases at V and 2 bases at J; junction bases unmatched: 3. The sequence came from a woman aged 60 to 75 with acute or convalescent COVID-19. V is TRBV27 and J is TRBJ2-7, with 8 positions matching TRBD1. The sequenced material came from peripheral blood. CDR3 residues: CASRVTGAYEQYF. CDR3 nucleotide sequence: TGTGCCAGCAGAGTGACAGGGGCCTACGAGCAGTACTTC.